The rows below give T cell receptor beta chains drawn from one sample of a study of T cells after yellow fever vaccination. MiXCR, run by TCRdb on the 5' RACE reads, gives a single entry per CDR3 protein. Of approximately 600,000 distinct CDR3 sequences in the sample, roughly an eighth were seen once. The material sequenced was PBMCs, taken on the day of the yellow fever booster vaccination. These receptors originate from a man aged 25 to 45 who received the YFV17D yellow fever vaccine. The CDR3 runs from the conserved cysteine through the conserved F or W. Each record gives: V gene, clone size, D gene, J gene, CDR3 DNA, CDR3 protein. A D gene is named only where the DNA matches it firmly. The size field is filled for only some rows; it gives once, few, many or a size class.

TRBV9	-	TRBD2	TRBJ2-1	TGTGCCAGCAGCGTAGCTAGCGGGAGCGGGGATGAGCAGTTCTTC	CASSVASGSGDEQFF
TRBV20-1	few	-	TRBJ1-1	TGCAGTGCTAGAACAGGGAAGACTGAAGCTTTCTTT	CSARTGKTEAFF
TRBV14	many	-	TRBJ2-7	TGTGCCAGCAGCCAAGATCCCGAGCAGTACTTC	CASSQDPEQYF
TRBV28	-	TRBD1	TRBJ2-7	TGTGCCAGCAGTAGCTACTCGGGACAGGGGTACGAGCAGTACTTC	CASSSYSGQGYEQYF
TRBV7-8	-	-	TRBJ1-1	TGTGCCAGCAGCCCCACCCCCAGGGTTATTGAGGCTTTCTTT	CASSPTPRVIEAFF
TRBV27	-	TRBD2	TRBJ2-7	TGTGCCAGCAGTCCCAGAATAACAGAAACTAGCGGGAGGGGATACGAGCAGTACTTC	CASSPRITETSGRGYEQYF
TRBV5-1	-	TRBD2	TRBJ2-4	TGCGCCAGCAGCTTGGCCCCAGCGGGAGTAGCCAAAAACATTCAGTACTTC	CASSLAPAGVAKNIQYF
TRBV9	many	-	TRBJ2-1	TGTGCCAGCAGCGTAGCGGGGAACAATGAGCAGTTCTTC	CASSVAGNNEQFF
TRBV7-8	-	TRBD2	TRBJ2-7	TGTGCCAGCAGCATACGACCGGGACTAGCGGACTACGAGCAGTACTTC	CASSIRPGLADYEQYF
TRBV6-1	few	-	TRBJ2-1	TGTGCCAGCAGCCGGAGCGAATATAGGGAGCAGTTCTTC	CASSRSEYREQFF
TRBV15	few	TRBD1	TRBJ2-7	TGTGCCACCAGCAGGAGGGAGGACAGGGGAAACGAGCAGTACTTC	CATSRREDRGNEQYF
TRBV10-2	once	-	TRBJ2-1	TGCGCCAGCAGTGTAAGGGGCAATGAGCAGTTCTTC	CASSVRGNEQFF
TRBV5-1	-	-	TRBJ2-5	TGCGCCAGCAGCTTGACAGACCCACAAGAGACCCAGTACTTC	CASSLTDPQETQYF
TRBV5-6	-	TRBD1	TRBJ2-7	TGTGCCAGCAGCTTGTACACCGGGACAGGGAACTACGAGCAGTACTTC	CASSLYTGTGNYEQYF